The rows below give T cell receptor beta chains drawn from one sample of a study of cytomegalovirus exposure and HLA in healthy donors. TCRdb's copy holds only in-frame clones and misses some; the assay was immunoSEQ multiplex PCR. The profile shows fewer than 70,000 clones, roughly 70% of them singletons. Material for sequencing was PBMCs. All receptors derive from a young woman in good health and CMV-seronegative. Each CDR3 is given with its conserved first and last residue. A D gene is named only where the DNA matches it firmly. Not all rows give a size; the values are once, few, many and, for expanded clones, a class.

v_call	d_call	clone_size	j_call	cdr3_nt	cdr3_aa
TRBV28	NA	NA	TRBJ1-2	TGTGCCAGCAGAGGAGGCCTTAGAGGCTACACCTTC	CASRGGLRGYTF
TRBV19	TRBD1	NA	TRBJ1-5	TGTGCCAGTAAAGGACAGGGTTGGAATCAGCCCCAGCATTTT	CASKGQGWNQPQHF
TRBV27	NA	once	TRBJ1-1	TGTGCCAGCAGTTTTAATGTGGGAGGGACTGAAGCTTTCTTT	CASSFNVGGTEAFF
TRBV2	NA	NA	TRBJ1-5	TGTGCCAGCAGTGAGGAGGGGATAAGCAATCAGCCCCAGCATTTT	CASSEEGISNQPQHF
TRBV29-1	NA	NA	TRBJ1-2	TGCAGCGTTGAGCGAGAAAATGGCTACACCTTC	CSVERENGYTF
TRBV6-5	NA	NA	TRBJ1-4	TGTGCCAGCAGCCGGGACTCAAATAATGAAAAACTGTTTTTT	CASSRDSNNEKLFF
TRBV18	NA	NA	TRBJ1-3	TGTGCCAGCTCACTAACAATCCTGACAGGCGGCCCTGGAAACACCATATATTTT	CASSLTILTGGPGNTIYF
TRBV6-1	NA	NA	TRBJ2-3	TGTGCCAGCAGTGAAGGACAATCCACAGATACGCAGTATTTT	CASSEGQSTDTQYF
TRBV2	NA	few	TRBJ1-4	TGTGCCAGCAGGGGGAGGAGTGAAAAACTGTTTTTT	CASRGRSEKLFF
TRBV7-2	TRBD1	NA	TRBJ2-3	TGTGCCAGCAGCTTAGTCCGGGACAGGGGAGATACGCAGTATTTT	CASSLVRDRGDTQYF
TRBV5-6	TRBD1	NA	TRBJ1-6	TGTGCCAGCAGCTTAACAACGGGACAGGGGATCTCACCCCTCCACTTT	CASSLTTGQGISPLHF
TRBV6-4	TRBD1	NA	TRBJ1-2	TGTGCCAGCAGCGCCGGGACAGGGAATAACTATGGCTACACCTTC	CASSAGTGNNYGYTF
TRBV20-1	NA	NA	TRBJ1-1	TGCAGTGCTAGTTACGGACAGTCGACTTTCTTT	CSASYGQSTFF
TRBV30	TRBD1	NA	TRBJ1-6	TGTGCCTGCTGGACAGGGGGAAGGGATTCACCCCTCCACTTT	CACWTGGRDSPLHF
TRBV2	NA	NA	TRBJ2-2	TGTGCCAGCAGTGGGGGCTTAGGGGACACCGGGGAGCTGTTTTTT	CASSGGLGDTGELFF
TRBV21-1	NA	NA	TRBJ2-7	TGTGCCAGCAGCAAAGAGTGGACAGGAGCCTACGAGCAGTACTTC	CASSKEWTGAYEQYF
TRBV14	NA	NA	TRBJ2-1	TGTGCCAGCAGCCGTTTCAGCGGACCGTCCTACAATGAGCAGTTCTTC	CASSRFSGPSYNEQFF
TRBV11-2	NA	NA	TRBJ2-2	TGTGCCAGCAGCTTAGAAAATCCAGGGAACTTAAACACCGGGGAGCTGTTTTTT	CASSLENPGNLNTGELFF
TRBV6-5	TRBD1	NA	TRBJ1-5	TGTGCCAGCAGCCGACAGGGAATCAATCAGCCCCAGCATTTT	CASSRQGINQPQHF
TRBV19	NA	NA	TRBJ1-5	TGTGCCAGTAGTTTGCAGGTCAGGCAGCCCCAGCATTTT	CASSLQVRQPQHF
TRBV7-2	NA	NA	TRBJ1-5	TGTGCCAGCAGCTTAGGCTCAGGGTTCTATAGCAATCAGCCCCAGCATTTT	CASSLGSGFYSNQPQHF
TRBV30	NA	NA	TRBJ1-1	TGTGCCTGGAGTTCCGCCGGAGGGGTGCTTGAAGCTTTCTTT	CAWSSAGGVLEAFF
TRBV6-1	NA	NA	TRBJ1-2	TGTGCCAGCACTTACAGGGTGGGTGGCTACACCTTC	CASTYRVGGYTF
TRBV29-1	NA	NA	TRBJ1-2	TGCAGCGTGAGGGGGGGCGACTATGGCTACACCTTC	CSVRGGDYGYTF
TRBV29-1	NA	NA	TRBJ2-1	TGCAGCGTTGACACTACGAACGCGGGTGAGCAGTTCTTC	CSVDTTNAGEQFF
TRBV7-3	TRBD2	NA	TRBJ2-7	TGTGCCAGCAGCTTTAGCGGGGGAAAGTACGAGCAGTACTTC	CASSFSGGKYEQYF
TRBV5-1	NA	NA	TRBJ2-5	TGCGCCAGCAGCTCTTACAGGGAGACCCAGTACTTC	CASSSYRETQYF
TRBV7-7	NA	NA	TRBJ2-2	TGTGCCAGCAGCTTCGCGAACACCGGGGAGCTGTTTTTT	CASSFANTGELFF
TRBV5-4	TRBD2	NA	TRBJ2-1	TGTGCCAGCAGCCGTTCCGGGACTAGCGCCCACAATGAGCAGTTCTTC	CASSRSGTSAHNEQFF
TRBV6-5	NA	NA	TRBJ2-2	TGTGCCAGCAGTTACTCTGGCTCCTCATACACCGGGGAGCTGTTTTTT	CASSYSGSSYTGELFF
TRBV6-1	NA	once	TRBJ2-5	TGTGCCAGCAGTGTATTGACAGCCACAGAGACCCAGTACTTC	CASSVLTATETQYF
TRBV5-8	NA	NA	TRBJ1-5	TGTGCCAGCAGCTTATTCGGACGCGGGAGCAATCAGCCCCAGCATTTT	CASSLFGRGSNQPQHF
TRBV29-1	TRBD1	NA	TRBJ2-3	TGCAGCGTTACAGGGGGCTCTGGCACAGATACGCAGTATTTT	CSVTGGSGTDTQYF